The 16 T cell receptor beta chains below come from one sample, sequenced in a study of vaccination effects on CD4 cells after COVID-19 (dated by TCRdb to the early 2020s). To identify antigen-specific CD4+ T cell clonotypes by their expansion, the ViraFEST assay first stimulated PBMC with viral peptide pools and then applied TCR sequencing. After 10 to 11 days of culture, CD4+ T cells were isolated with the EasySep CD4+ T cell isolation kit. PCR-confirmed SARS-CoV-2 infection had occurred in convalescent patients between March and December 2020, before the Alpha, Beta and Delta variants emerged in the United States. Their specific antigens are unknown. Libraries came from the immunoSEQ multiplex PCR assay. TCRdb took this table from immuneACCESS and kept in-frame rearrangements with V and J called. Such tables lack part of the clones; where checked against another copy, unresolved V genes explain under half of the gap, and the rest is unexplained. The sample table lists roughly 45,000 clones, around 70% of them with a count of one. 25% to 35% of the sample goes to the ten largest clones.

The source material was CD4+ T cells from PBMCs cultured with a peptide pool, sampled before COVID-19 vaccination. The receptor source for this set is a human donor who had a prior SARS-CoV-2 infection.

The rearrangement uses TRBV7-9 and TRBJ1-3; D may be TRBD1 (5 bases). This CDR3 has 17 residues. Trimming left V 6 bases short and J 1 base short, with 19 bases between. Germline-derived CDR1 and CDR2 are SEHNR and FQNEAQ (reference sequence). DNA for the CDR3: TGTGCCAGCAGATTTTCCACCGGCAGGGAGTCTGGAAACACCATATATTTT. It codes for CASRFSTGRESGNTIYF. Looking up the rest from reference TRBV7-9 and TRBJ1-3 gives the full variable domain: DTGVSQNPRHKITKRGQNVTFRCDPISEHNRLYWYRQTLGQGPEFLTYFQNEAQLEKSRLLSDRFSAERPKGSFSTLEIQRTEQGDSAMYLCASRFSTGRESGNTIYFGEGSWLTVV.

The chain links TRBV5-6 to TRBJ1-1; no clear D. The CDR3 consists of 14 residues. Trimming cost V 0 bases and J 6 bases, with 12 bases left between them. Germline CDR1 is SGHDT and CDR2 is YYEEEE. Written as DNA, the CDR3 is TGTGCCAGCAGCTTGGCCCGGGTTGGGGCTGAAGCTTTCTTT. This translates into CASSLARVGAEAFF.

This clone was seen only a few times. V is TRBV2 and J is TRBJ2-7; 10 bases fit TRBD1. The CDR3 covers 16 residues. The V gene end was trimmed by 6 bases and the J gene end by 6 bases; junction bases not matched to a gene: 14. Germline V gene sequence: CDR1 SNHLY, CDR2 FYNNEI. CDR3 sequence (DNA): TGTGCCAGCAGCGCAATTCGGGACAGGGGTCTTATCGAGCAGTACTTC. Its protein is CASSAIRDRGLIEQYF.

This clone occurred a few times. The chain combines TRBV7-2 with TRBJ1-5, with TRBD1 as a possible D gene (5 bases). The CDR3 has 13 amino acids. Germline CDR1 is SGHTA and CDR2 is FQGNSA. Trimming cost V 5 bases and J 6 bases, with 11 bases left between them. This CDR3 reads CASSPAGFQPQHF. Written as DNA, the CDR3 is TGTGCCAGCAGCCCAGCAGGGTTTCAGCCCCAGCATTTT.

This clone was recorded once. The DNA of the CDR3 is TGTGCCAGCAGCGCCCGGGACGCAGAGACCCAGTACTTC. Its protein is CASSARDAETQYF. The rearrangement joins TRBV9 to TRBJ2-5; D possibly matches TRBD1 or TRBD2 (5 bases each). CDR1 SGDLS and CDR2 YYNGEE come from the germline V gene. The CDR3 has 13 amino acids. V was clipped by 3 bases and J by 4 bases, with 10 bases between them.

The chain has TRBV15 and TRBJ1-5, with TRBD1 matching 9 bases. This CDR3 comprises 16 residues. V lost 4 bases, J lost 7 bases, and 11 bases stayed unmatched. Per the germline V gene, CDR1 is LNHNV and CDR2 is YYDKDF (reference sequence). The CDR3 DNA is TGTGCCACCAGCAAAGGTGGGAGTGGGACAGGGCAGCCCCAGCATTTT. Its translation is CATSKGGSGTGQPQHF.

CDR3 protein: CASSQGGYYSLNEQFF. For the CDR3, the DNA is TGTGCCAGCAGCCAAGGGGGCTATTATAGTTTGAATGAGCAGTTCTTC. This chain links TRBV3-1 (or the pseudogene TRBV3-2) with TRBJ2-1; perhaps TRBD1 as D (5 bases). This CDR3 has 16 amino acids. CDR1 is LGHDT and CDR2 is YNNKEL in the germline V gene (reference sequence). Trimming cost V 1 base and J 7 bases, with 17 bases left between them.

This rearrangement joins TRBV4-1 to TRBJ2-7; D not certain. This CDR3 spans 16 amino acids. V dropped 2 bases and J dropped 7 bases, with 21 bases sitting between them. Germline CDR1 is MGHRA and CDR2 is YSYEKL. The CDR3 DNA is TGCGCCAGCAGCCAACCCCCAGGTTGGGTACCTGTAGAGCAGTACTTC. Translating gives CASSQPPGWVPVEQYF.

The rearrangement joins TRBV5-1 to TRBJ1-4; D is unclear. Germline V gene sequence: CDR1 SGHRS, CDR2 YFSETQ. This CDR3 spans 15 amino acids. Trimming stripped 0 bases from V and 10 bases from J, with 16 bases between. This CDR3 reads CASSLESLNDGKLFF. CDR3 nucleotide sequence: TGCGCCAGCAGCTTGGAATCATTAAACGATGGAAAACTGTTTTTT.

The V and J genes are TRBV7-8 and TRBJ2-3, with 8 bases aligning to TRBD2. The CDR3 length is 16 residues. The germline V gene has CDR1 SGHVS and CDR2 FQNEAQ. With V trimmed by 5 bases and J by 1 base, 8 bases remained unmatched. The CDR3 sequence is CASSPRAGVGTDTQYF. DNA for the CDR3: TGTGCCAGCAGCCCGAGAGCGGGAGTGGGCACAGATACGCAGTATTTT.

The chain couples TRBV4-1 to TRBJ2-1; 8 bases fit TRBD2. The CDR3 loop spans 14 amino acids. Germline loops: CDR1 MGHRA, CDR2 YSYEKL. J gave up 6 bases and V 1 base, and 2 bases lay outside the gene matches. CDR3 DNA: TGCGCCAGCAGCCAAGGCCTAGCGGGCAATGAGCAGTTCTTC. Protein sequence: CASSQGLAGNEQFF.

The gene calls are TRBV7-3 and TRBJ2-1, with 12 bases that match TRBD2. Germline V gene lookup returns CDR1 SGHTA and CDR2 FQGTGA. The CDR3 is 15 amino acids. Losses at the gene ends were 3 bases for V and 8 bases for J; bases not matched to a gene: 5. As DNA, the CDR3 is TGTGCCAGCAGCTTCGGACTAGCGGGATTTGATGAGCAGTTCTTC. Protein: CASSFGLAGFDEQFF.

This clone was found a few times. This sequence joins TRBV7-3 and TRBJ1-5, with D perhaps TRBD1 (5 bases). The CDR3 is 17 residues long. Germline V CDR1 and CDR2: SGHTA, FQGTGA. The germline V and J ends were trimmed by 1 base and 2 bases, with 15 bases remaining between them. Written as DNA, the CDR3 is TGTGCCAGCAGCTTAAGGGGCCAGCGGGGAGGCAATCAGCCCCAGCATTTT. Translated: CASSLRGQRGGNQPQHF.

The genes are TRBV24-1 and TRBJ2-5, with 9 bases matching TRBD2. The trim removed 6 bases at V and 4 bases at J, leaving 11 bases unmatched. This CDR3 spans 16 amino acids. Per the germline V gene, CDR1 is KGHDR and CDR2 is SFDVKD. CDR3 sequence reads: CATSSPTSGKAETQYF. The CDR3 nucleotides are TGTGCCACCAGTTCACCGACTAGCGGAAAGGCAGAGACCCAGTACTTC.

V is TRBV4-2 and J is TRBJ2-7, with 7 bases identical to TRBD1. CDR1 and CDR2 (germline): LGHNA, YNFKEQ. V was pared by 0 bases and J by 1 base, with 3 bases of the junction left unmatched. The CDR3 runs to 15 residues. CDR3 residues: CASSQEGTVSYEQYF. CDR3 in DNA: TGTGCCAGCAGCCAAGAAGGGACAGTATCCTACGAGCAGTACTTC.

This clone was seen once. CDR3 coding DNA: TGTGCCAGCAGCAAGACTAGCGGGGGGTTAGAGACCCAGTACTTC. This translates into CASSKTSGGLETQYF. This chain connects TRBV7-2 to TRBJ2-5, with 13 nucleotides matching TRBD2. The CDR3 is made up of 15 amino acids. Germline CDR1 is SGHTA and CDR2 is FQGNSA. J was trimmed by 4 bases and V by 5 bases; bases with no gene match: 4.